This TCR beta chain was profiled in a study of patients and donors after allogeneic stem cell transplantation (dated by TCRdb to 2019 to 2021). A remark on this clonotype: Its antigen target is currently unknown. No much larger clonotype is one base removed from it; base qualities were not supplied.

V and J are truncated by 1 base and 6 bases respectively, leaving an intervening sequence of 14 bases. Measured from the cysteine to the phenylalanine, the CDR3 is 14 residues long. Only the CDR3 portion is preserved as DNA: 42 bases, with reading frame beginning at the first base. As encoded in the germline V gene, CDR1 is SGHDT while CDR2 is YYEEEE. The library relied on RT-PCR. TCRdb lists the instrument as NextSeq 550. TCRdb reprocessing: public reads trimmed at Q25 with fastp, clones called with MiXCR, in-frame beta chains kept. When rows share a CDR3 protein, they turn into one entry using the most common DNA and genes. Recorded for this sample are about a million distinct CDR3 sequences; more than 15% of them occurred a single time. The ten largest clones add up to approximately 5.9% of the sample.

The chain joins TRBV5-6 to TRBJ2-7; the D gene is perhaps TRBD2, from 6 matching bases. Sequencing was performed on blood, either unsorted or a sorted T cell fraction (not recorded which). This clonotype was sampled from a human donor who was either an allogeneic HSCT recipient or a stem cell or donor lymphocyte infusion donor (not recorded which). It is not recorded whose cells these are; they may come from a transplant donor. CDR3 reads: CASSLWTTPAEQYF. The DNA sequence is TGTGCCAGCAGCTTGTGGACTACCCCTGCCGAGCAGTACTTC.